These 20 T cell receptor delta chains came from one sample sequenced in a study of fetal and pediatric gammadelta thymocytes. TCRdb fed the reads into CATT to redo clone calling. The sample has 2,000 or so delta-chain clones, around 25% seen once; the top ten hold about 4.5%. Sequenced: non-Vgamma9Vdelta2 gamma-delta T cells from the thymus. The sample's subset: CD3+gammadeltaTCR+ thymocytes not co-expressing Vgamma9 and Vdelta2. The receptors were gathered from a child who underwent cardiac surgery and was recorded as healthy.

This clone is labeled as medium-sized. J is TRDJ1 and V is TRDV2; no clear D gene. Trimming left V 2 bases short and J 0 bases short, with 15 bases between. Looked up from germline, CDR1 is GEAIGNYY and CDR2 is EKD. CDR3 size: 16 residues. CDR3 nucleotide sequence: TGTGCCTGTGACAAAAACAGAGGGGCCTACACCGATAAACTCATCTTT. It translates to CACDKNRGAYTDKLIF.

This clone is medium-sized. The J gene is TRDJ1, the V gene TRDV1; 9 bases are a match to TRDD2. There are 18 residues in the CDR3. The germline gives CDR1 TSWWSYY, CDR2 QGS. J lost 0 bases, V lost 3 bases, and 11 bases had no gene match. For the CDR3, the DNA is TGTGCTCTTGGGGACTCACCTTCCTACCCGGGGGACACCGATAAACTCATCTTT. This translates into CALGDSPSYPGDTDKLIF.

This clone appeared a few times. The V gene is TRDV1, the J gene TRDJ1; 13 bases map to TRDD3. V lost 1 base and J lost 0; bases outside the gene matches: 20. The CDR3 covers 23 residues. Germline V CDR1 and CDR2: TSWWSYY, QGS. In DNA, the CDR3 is TGTGCTCTTGGGGAACGCGGCTTCTTCGTACTGGGGGATACGGAAATGTACACCGATAAACTCATCTTT. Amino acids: CALGERGFFVLGDTEMYTDKLIF.

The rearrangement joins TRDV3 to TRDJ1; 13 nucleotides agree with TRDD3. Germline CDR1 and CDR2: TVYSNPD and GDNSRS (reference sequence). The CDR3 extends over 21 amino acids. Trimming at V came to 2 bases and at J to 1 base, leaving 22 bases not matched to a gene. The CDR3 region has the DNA TGTGCCTTTGAGCTTCCTTCTCCACAACTGGGGGATACGGAGGGCACCGATAAACTCATCTTT. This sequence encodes CAFELPSPQLGDTEGTDKLIF.

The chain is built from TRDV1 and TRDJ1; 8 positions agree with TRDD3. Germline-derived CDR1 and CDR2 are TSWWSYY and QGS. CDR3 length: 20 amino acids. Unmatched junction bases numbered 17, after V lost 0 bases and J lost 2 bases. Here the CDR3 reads CALGELPSYVDWGPTDKLIF. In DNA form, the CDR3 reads TGTGCTCTTGGGGAACTCCCCTCCTACGTGGACTGGGGGCCAACCGATAAACTCATCTTT.

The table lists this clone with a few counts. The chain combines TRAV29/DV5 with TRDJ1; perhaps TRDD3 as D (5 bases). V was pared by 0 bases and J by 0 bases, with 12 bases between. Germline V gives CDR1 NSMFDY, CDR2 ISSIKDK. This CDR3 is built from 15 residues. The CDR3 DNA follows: TGTGCAGCAAGCGCGGGGGTTAACTACACCGATAAACTCATCTTT. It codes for CAASAGVNYTDKLIF.

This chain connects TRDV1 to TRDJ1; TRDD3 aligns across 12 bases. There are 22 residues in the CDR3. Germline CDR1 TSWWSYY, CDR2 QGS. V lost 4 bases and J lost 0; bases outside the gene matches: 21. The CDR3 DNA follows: TGTGCTCTTGGGGGACTAGCCTTCCTACGGACTGGGGGATACCCGTACACCGATAAACTCATCTTT. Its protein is CALGGLAFLRTGGYPYTDKLIF.

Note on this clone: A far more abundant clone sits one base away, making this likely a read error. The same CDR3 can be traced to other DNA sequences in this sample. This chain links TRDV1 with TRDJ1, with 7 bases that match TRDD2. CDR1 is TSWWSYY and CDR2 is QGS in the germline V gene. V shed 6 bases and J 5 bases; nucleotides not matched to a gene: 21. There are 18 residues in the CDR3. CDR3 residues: CALGTIPTLTETTDKLIF. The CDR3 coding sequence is TGTGCTCTTGGAACCATTCCTACTCTTACTGAGACCACTGATAAACTCATCTTT.

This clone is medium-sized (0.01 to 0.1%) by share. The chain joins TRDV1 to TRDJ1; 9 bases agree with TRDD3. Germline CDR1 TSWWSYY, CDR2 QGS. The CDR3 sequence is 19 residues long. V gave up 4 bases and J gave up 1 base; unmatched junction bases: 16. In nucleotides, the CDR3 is TGTGCTCTTGGGGCCAATCCTAGCCCTGGGGGATTCTGCACCGATAAACTCATCTTT. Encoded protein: CALGANPSPGGFCTDKLIF.

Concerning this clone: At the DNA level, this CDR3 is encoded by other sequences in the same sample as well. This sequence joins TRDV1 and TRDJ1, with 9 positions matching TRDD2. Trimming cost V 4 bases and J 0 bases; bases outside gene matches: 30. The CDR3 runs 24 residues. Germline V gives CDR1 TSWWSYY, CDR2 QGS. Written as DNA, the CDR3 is TGTGCTCTTGGGGTCCCTTTGGCCTTCCTACGTATCTGGGGATTAGAGGCGAACACCGATAAACTCATCTTT. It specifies CALGVPLAFLRIWGLEANTDKLIF.

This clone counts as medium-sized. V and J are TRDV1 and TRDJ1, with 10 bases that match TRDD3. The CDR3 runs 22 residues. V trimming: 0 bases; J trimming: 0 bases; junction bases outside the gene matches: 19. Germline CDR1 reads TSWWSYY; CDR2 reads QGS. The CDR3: CALGELAPSSTGGSSYTDKLIF. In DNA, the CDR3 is TGTGCTCTTGGGGAACTTGCGCCTTCCTCTACTGGGGGATCCTCGTACACCGATAAACTCATCTTT.

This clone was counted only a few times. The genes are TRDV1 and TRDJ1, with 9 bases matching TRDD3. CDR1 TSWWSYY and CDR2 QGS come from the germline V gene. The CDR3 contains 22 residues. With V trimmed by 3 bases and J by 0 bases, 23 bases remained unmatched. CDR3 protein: CALGDTSLIPGRGIPYTDKLIF. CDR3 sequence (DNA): TGTGCTCTTGGGGACACCTCCTTAATTCCAGGCCGGGGGATACCGTACACCGATAAACTCATCTTT.

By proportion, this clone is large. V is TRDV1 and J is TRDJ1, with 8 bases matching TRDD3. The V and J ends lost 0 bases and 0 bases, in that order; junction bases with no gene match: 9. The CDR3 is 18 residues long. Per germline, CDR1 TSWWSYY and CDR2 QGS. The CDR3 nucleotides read TGTGCTCTTGGGGAACTAAGACGGATGGGGGATTACACCGATAAACTCATCTTT. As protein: CALGELRRMGDYTDKLIF.

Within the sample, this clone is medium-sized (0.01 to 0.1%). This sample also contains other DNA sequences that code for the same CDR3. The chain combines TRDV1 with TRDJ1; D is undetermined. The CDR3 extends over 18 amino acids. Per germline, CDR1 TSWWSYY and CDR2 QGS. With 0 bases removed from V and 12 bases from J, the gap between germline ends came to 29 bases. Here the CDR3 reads CALGELDGVEGPPYNFIF. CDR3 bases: TGTGCTCTTGGGGAACTAGACGGGGTTGAAGGGCCCCCTTATAATTTCATCTTT.

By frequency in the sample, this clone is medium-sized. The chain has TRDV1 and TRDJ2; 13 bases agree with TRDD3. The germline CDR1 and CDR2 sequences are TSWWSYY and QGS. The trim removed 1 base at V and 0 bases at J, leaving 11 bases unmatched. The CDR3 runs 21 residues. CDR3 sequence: CALGEHQVLGDTRPLTAQLFF. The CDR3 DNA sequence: TGTGCTCTTGGGGAACATCAAGTACTGGGGGATACGCGACCTTTGACAGCACAACTCTTCTTT.

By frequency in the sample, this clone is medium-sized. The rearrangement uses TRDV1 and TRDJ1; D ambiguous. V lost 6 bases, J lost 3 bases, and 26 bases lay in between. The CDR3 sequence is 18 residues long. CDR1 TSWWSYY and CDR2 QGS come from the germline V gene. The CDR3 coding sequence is TGTGCTCTTGGTTTACGTTCTCAGGGGCTGGCCGTCGCCGATAAACTCATCTTT. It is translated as CALGLRSQGLAVADKLIF.

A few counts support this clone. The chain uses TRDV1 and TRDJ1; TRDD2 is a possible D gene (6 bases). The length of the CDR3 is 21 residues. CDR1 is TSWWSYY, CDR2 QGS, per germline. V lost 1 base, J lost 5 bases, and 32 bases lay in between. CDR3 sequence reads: CALGEPGSYGGAIPYWDKLIF. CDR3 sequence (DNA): TGTGCTCTTGGGGAACCCGGCTCCTACGGTGGGGCCATCCCTTATTGGGATAAACTCATCTTT.

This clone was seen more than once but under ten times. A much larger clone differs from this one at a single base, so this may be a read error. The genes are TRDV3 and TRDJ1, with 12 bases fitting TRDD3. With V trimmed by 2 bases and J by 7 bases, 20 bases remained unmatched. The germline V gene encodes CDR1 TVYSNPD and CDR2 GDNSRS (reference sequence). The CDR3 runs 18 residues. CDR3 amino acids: CAFWVRTGGYKVGGKLIF. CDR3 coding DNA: TGTGCCTTTTGGGTCCGAACTGGGGGATACAAGGTTGGAGGTAAACTCATCTTT.

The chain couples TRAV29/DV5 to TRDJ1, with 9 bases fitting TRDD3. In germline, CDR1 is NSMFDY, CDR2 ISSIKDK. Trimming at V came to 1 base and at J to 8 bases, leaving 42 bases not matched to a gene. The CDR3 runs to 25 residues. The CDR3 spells CAASLKFPFSYWGTGPPQDQVKLIF. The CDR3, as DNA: TGTGCAGCAAGCCTAAAGTTTCCCTTCTCTTACTGGGGGACAGGACCGCCGCAGGACCAAGTAAAACTCATCTTT. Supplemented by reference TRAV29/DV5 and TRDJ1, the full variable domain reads DQQVKQNSPSLSVQEGRISILNCDYTNSMFDYFLWYKKYPAEGPTFLISISSIKDKNEDGRFTVFLNKSAKHLSLHIVPSQPGDSAVYFCAASLKFPFSYWGTGPPQDQVKLIFGKGTRVTVEP.

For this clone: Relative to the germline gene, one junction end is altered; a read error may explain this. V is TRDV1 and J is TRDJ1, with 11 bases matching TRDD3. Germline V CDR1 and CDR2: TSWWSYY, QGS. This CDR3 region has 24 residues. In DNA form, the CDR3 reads TGTGCTTTTGGGGAACCCGTAATCCCTTCCTACGGCTGGGGGATACCGGGGTACACCGATAAACTCATCTTT. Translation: CAFGEPVIPSYGWGIPGYTDKLIF.